The subject of this entry is one T cell receptor (beta chain). This CDR3 contains 14 residues. Trimming removed 2 bases at V and 2 bases at J, with 9 bases between. Germline CDR1 and CDR2: SNHLY and FYNNEI. Original data processing: The authors estimated nucleated cell counts from reference gene primer amplification. Assay: immunoSEQ multiplex PCR; the TCRdb copy retains only in-frame clones and omits some. The DNA gave D and trimming, while V, J and clone size come from that table. This table has about 130,000 clones, roughly 90% appearing once. This specimen comes from a study of blood T cell repertoires in COVID-19. Across the study: T cells, B-cell-depleted T cells, or PBMCs provided the cDNA or gDNA that served as material.

Cohort assignment relied on participant-reported clinical history. The recovered donors of Cohort 3 showed two negative PCRs, clearance, or symptom resolution. The clonotype was recovered from a man in his forties or fifties who had recovered from COVID-19. The chain couples TRBV2 to TRBJ1-2, with D possibly being TRBD1 (5 bases). The specimen sequenced was PBMCs or T cells enriched from blood (not recorded which). The CDR3 protein is CASSEQGTNYGYTF. CDR3 sequence (DNA): TGTGCCAGCAGTGAACAGGGAACCAACTATGGCTACACCTTC.